This T cell receptor beta chain was captured in a study of response to subunit inactivated influenza vaccine. Whole-study findings and limits: Each seasonal influenza vaccination recruits few new T cells, the authors suggested.

TCRdb passed the RT-PCR reads through MiXCR, listing each CDR3 protein once. This table has more than 600,000 distinct CDR3 sequences, around a sixth appearing once. About this clonotype: Its antigen is unknown. A junction boundary mismatches the germline segment, possibly from a read error.

The CDR3 covers 17 residues. Germline values: CDR1 MGHRA, CDR2 YSYEKL. The V and J genes are TRBV4-1 and TRBJ2-7, with TRBD1 identical over 9 bases. The specimen comprised PBMCs from blood, sampled approximately 5 days after vaccination. The source is a man aged 50-60 years who received an inactivated influenza vaccine. CDR3 in DNA: TGCGCCAGCAGACAAGGTTTCGTGGGGACAGGGAGTCACGAGCAGTACTTC. Its translation is CASRQGFVGTGSHEQYF.